The 8 T cell receptor beta chains reported below all come from one sample, sequenced in a study of T cell responses to AZD1222 COVID-19 vaccine. Profiled with immunoSEQ multiplex PCR; TCRdb holds only in-frame clones, not every one. The data hold about 140,000 clones, with around 92% observed a single time. Sample: peripheral blood, taken on day 0 of AZD1222 vaccination. The receptors here all came from an adult in good health.

J is TRBJ1-1 and V is TRBV15, with TRBD1 identical over 9 bases. The CDR3 length is 15 residues. Germline V gene sequence: CDR1 LNHNV, CDR2 YYDKDF (reference sequence). Losses at the gene ends were 8 bases for V and 0 bases for J; bases not matched to a gene: 7. CDR3 coding DNA: TGTGCCACCCGTGACAGGGGGAACCTGAACACTGAAGCTTTCTTT. As protein: CATRDRGNLNTEAFF.

This clone was seen once. Other DNA sequences in this specimen translate into the identical CDR3. The chain couples TRBV2 to TRBJ1-6; D perhaps matches TRBD1 (5 bases). The CDR3 runs to 12 residues. CDR1 and CDR2 from the germline V gene are SNHLY and FYNNEI. DNA for the CDR3: TGTGCTAGACAGCTGCGTAATTCACCCCTCCACTTT. The encoded protein is CARQLRNSPLHF.

This chain connects TRBV7-9 to TRBJ1-1; TRBD1 is a possible D gene (5 bases). The germline V and J ends were trimmed by 4 bases and 8 bases, with 14 bases remaining between them. This CDR3 is built from 13 residues. The germline V gene has CDR1 SEHNR and CDR2 FQNEAQ (reference sequence). In DNA form, the CDR3 reads TGTGCCAGCAGCTGGGGGGAGGGCAGCGAAGCTTTCTTT. This gives the protein CASSWGEGSEAFF.

The chain couples TRBV25-1 to TRBJ1-2; 8 positions agree with TRBD1. CDR1 is MGHDK, CDR2 SYGVNS, per germline. The trim removed 6 bases at V and 4 bases at J, leaving 1 base unmatched. The CDR3 consists of 12 residues. As DNA, the CDR3 is TGTGCCAGCAGGGGGACAGGCTATGGCTACACCTTC. It translates to CASRGTGYGYTF.

The chain carries TRBV10-3 and TRBJ2-7, with TRBD1 matching 9 bases. Trimming at V came to 6 bases and at J to 1 base, leaving 7 bases not matched to a gene. Germline V lookup: CDR1 ENHRY, CDR2 SYGVKD. This CDR3 is 15 amino acids long. The CDR3 here is CAISKSDRGSYEQYF. CDR3 sequence (DNA): TGTGCCATCAGCAAATCCGACAGGGGGTCCTACGAGCAGTACTTC.

This chain connects TRBV6-1 to TRBJ1-2, with a possible D match to TRBD1 (5 bases). Germline CDR1 is MNHNS and CDR2 is SASEGT. The CDR3 consists of 14 residues. The V end lost 2 bases, the J end lost 4 bases, and 11 bases lay between the germline ends. CDR3 sequence reads: CASSESGSTYGYTF. The CDR3 coding sequence is TGTGCCAGCAGTGAATCAGGGAGCACCTATGGCTACACCTTC.

The chain uses TRBV2 and TRBJ2-1; 12 nucleotides agree with TRBD2. J lost 6 bases, V lost 7 bases, and 1 base had no gene match. The CDR3 extends over 13 amino acids. CDR1 and CDR2 (germline): SNHLY, FYNNEI. DNA for the CDR3: TGTGCCAGCACGGGACTAGCGGGCAATGAGCAGTTCTTC. It codes for CASTGLAGNEQFF.

The gene calls are TRBV7-2 and TRBJ2-7; 7 bases fit TRBD2. V lost 5 bases, J lost 4 bases, and 8 bases stayed unmatched. This CDR3 comprises 14 residues. The germline V gene has CDR1 SGHTA and CDR2 FQGNSA. As DNA, the CDR3 is TGTGCCAGCAGCCTAGGGCTAGCGGTGTACGAGCAGTACTTC. Protein sequence: CASSLGLAVYEQYF.